This T cell receptor (beta chain) was sequenced during a study of post-analysis software for immune sequencing data. Findings of the study overall: Compared with controls, patients showed significantly lower normalized Chao1 diversity. In patients, TRBV5-6, TRBV5-1 and TRBV20-1 belonged to roughly 5 TRBV segments found more frequently than in controls. Strong co-clustering by F measure linked samples that shared a preparation batch.

On this clonotype itself: As yet, its antigen is unknown. At one of its ends the junction is not consistent with the germline gene, which may arise from a read error.

In germline, CDR1 is MNHNY, CDR2 SVGAGI (reference sequence). The CDR3 sequence is 15 residues long. Sequencing libraries made from TCR beta cDNA carried unique molecular identifiers. Between about 1 and 11 million T cells gave rise to around 500,000 cDNA molecules. TCRdb processed the PCR reads anew with MiXCR; each CDR3 protein has one entry. The sample holds just over 250,000 distinct CDR3 sequences; less than 40% are singletons and the top ten take 4% to 5.5%. The sample was blood. The clonotype was recovered from a girl between 10 and 17 years old with multiple sclerosis. The V call is TRBV6-6, the J call TRBJ1-4; TRBD1 might be the D (6 bases). The CDR3 spells CASSFMTGSNEELFF. Written as DNA, the CDR3 is TGTGCCAGCAGTTTCATGACAGGATCTAATGAAGAACTGTTTTTT.